In its sample, the clone carrying this TCR beta chain was seen a few times. Its antigen remains unidentified. Libraries were prepared by immunoSEQ multiplex PCR; TCRdb keeps only in-frame clonotypes and omits some of them. The sample includes about 42,000 clones, approximately 83% seen only once; the top ten take 15% to 20%. This record belongs to a study of T cell responses to AZD1222 COVID-19 vaccine. Study-level results: Reports say nearly half of spike-specific TCRs go after unmutated variant regions. Clonal diversity was possibly underestimated, and white British individuals and females predominated among donors. All repertoire sampling was performed exclusively after the peak T cell response.

The V gene lost 5 bases and the J gene lost 5 bases, with 9 bases spanning the gap. CDR1 SNHLY and CDR2 FYNNEI come from the germline V gene. The CDR3 is 13 amino acids. Source: peripheral blood, taken 28 days after the second AZD1222 dose. This chain uses TRBV2 with TRBJ1-4; no clear D gene. The origin of this receptor is an adult who received the AZD1222 COVID-19 vaccine. The CDR3 region is CASSRAGNEKLFF. For the CDR3, the DNA is TGTGCCAGCAGTAGGGCAGGAAATGAAAAACTGTTTTTT.